Listed below are T cell receptor beta chains from one sample, sequenced in a study of blood T cell repertoires in COVID-19. Assay: immunoSEQ multiplex PCR; the TCRdb copy retains only in-frame clones and omits some. Altogether about 250,000 clones are present, 88% being singletons, with the ten largest covering around 2.9%. What was sequenced was PBMCs or T cells enriched from blood (not recorded which). The source is a woman between 45 and 60 years old who had recovered from COVID-19. The CDR3 runs from the conserved cysteine through the conserved F or W. The order of the fields is D gene, V gene, J gene, clone size, CDR3 DNA, CDR3 protein. The D gene is left open where the match is weak. A row's size may be missing; if present it is once, few, many or a size class.

NA	TRBV6-4	TRBJ1-2	NA	TGTGCCAGCAGCCCCTCCGGAGGCTATGGCTACACCTTC	CASSPSGGYGYTF
TRBD1	TRBV2	TRBJ1-6	NA	TGTGCCAGCAGTGAAGGGAACAGGGGCAGAGGGCCACCCCTCCACTTT	CASSEGNRGRGPPLHF
NA	TRBV6-2/TRBV6-3	TRBJ1-2	NA	TGTGCCAGCAGTTACTCACGGGAAGTTCGTGATGGCTACACCTTC	CASSYSREVRDGYTF
TRBD2	TRBV6-5	TRBJ2-2	NA	TGTGCCACCCCCCTAGCGGGAAACACCGGGGAGCTGTTTTTT	CATPLAGNTGELFF
NA	TRBV6-6	TRBJ1-3	NA	TGTGCCGCGGGGGGGTTTGATGGAAACACCATATATTTT	CAAGGFDGNTIYF
TRBD1	TRBV6-1	TRBJ2-1	NA	TGTGCCAGCAGTGTCGCACCGCAGGGGGCCTACAATGAGCAGTTCTTC	CASSVAPQGAYNEQFF
NA	TRBV4-3	TRBJ1-4	NA	TGCGCCAGCAGCCTTTTGGGGCGCGCGCGGATCAATGAAAAACTGTTTTTT	CASSLLGRARINEKLFF
TRBD1	TRBV5-1	TRBJ2-1	NA	TGCGCCAGTGCGGGGAAGGGGACAGGGTCCAATGAGCAGTTCTTC	CASAGKGTGSNEQFF
NA	TRBV28	TRBJ1-4	few	TGTGCCAGCCTCCGGAGTCCTAATGAAAAACTGTTTTTT	CASLRSPNEKLFF
NA	TRBV2	TRBJ2-7	once	TGTGCCAGCAGGCTACAGGGCACCTACGAGCAGTACTTC	CASRLQGTYEQYF
TRBD1	TRBV4-1	TRBJ1-4	NA	TGCGCCAGCAGCCAAGGACAGGGGGCAACTAATGAAAAACTGTTTTTT	CASSQGQGATNEKLFF
TRBD2	TRBV7-3	TRBJ2-1	NA	TGTGCCAGCAGCCCTAGCGGGGACTACAATGAGCAGTTCTTC	CASSPSGDYNEQFF
TRBD1	TRBV25-1	TRBJ2-7	NA	TGTGCCAGCAGAATGACAGGGGAAGACGAGCAGTACTTC	CASRMTGEDEQYF
NA	TRBV7-3	TRBJ1-1	NA	TGTGCCAGCAGCAGACAGCCGAACACTGAAGCTTTCTTT	CASSRQPNTEAFF
NA	TRBV18	TRBJ2-5	NA	TGTGCCAGCTCACCTCGGGGGTTGGGAGAGACCCAGTACTTC	CASSPRGLGETQYF
NA	TRBV28	TRBJ2-7	NA	TGTGCCAGCAGTTTATCCGGGGACAACTCCTACGAGCAGTACTTC	CASSLSGDNSYEQYF
NA	TRBV19	TRBJ2-1	NA	TGTGCCAGTAGTATCTGGGGCCATGAGCAGTTCTTC	CASSIWGHEQFF
NA	TRBV7-9	TRBJ1-6	NA	TGTGCCAGCAGCCCGAACTCCTACAGGGACTCACCCCTCCACTTT	CASSPNSYRDSPLHF
NA	TRBV7-9	TRBJ1-5	NA	TGTGCCAGCAGCTTAGACGGGAGTGGCAATCAGCCCCAGCATTTT	CASSLDGSGNQPQHF
TRBD2	TRBV7-2	TRBJ2-1	NA	TGTGCCAGCAGCTCGGAACCACCGGGACTAGCGGGGAATGAGCAGTTCTTC	CASSSEPPGLAGNEQFF
TRBD2	TRBV2	TRBJ2-7	NA	TGTGCCAGCAGTCAAACTAGCGGGAGAAGCTACGAGCAGTACTTC	CASSQTSGRSYEQYF
NA	TRBV6-5	TRBJ1-2	NA	TGTGCCAGCAGTTACTCGATTAACACCCTTGGCTATGGCTACACCTTC	CASSYSINTLGYGYTF
NA	TRBV28	TRBJ2-7	NA	TGTGCCAGCACCGGGAGCTCCTACGAGCAGTACTTC	CASTGSSYEQYF
TRBD2	TRBV7-9	TRBJ2-7	NA	TGTGCCAGCAGCTTACTAGCGGGACGCTCCTACGAGCAGTACTTC	CASSLLAGRSYEQYF
NA	TRBV7-2	TRBJ1-6	NA	TGTGCCAGCAGCTTCCGGAATTCACCCCTCCACTTT	CASSFRNSPLHF
TRBD2	TRBV18	TRBJ2-1	once	TGTGCCAGCTCACTGGGGCTAGCGGAATACAATGAGCAGTTCTTC	CASSLGLAEYNEQFF
TRBD2	TRBV4-1	TRBJ2-1	NA	TGCGCCAGCAGCCCCGGACTAGCGATTCGCTACAATGAGCAGTTCTTC	CASSPGLAIRYNEQFF
NA	TRBV6-5	TRBJ1-1	NA	TGTGCCAGCAGTTCACACGATCCCAGGAACACTGAAGCTTTCTTT	CASSSHDPRNTEAFF
NA	TRBV11-2	TRBJ1-1	NA	TGTGCCAGCCTTTCGAGCACTGAAGCTTTCTTT	CASLSSTEAFF
NA	TRBV7-3	TRBJ2-7	NA	TGTGCCAGCAGCGCCTCGGGTCTGGAGCAGTACTTC	CASSASGLEQYF
NA	TRBV25-1	TRBJ1-6	NA	TGTGCCAGCCGCATCGTGGCAGGGAATAATTCACCCCTCCACTTT	CASRIVAGNNSPLHF
NA	TRBV7-9	TRBJ2-1	NA	TGTGCCAGCAGCTTAGCTGTGGTTAGCAATGAGCAGTTCTTC	CASSLAVVSNEQFF
TRBD1	TRBV5-4	TRBJ1-2	NA	TGTGCCAGCAGTTTCCCGGGACAGAATGGCTACACCTTC	CASSFPGQNGYTF
TRBD1	TRBV7-9	TRBJ1-1	NA	TGTGCCAGCAGCTTTAGGACAGGACACAACACTGAAGCTTTCTTT	CASSFRTGHNTEAFF
TRBD1	TRBV28	TRBJ1-4	NA	TGTGCCAGCAGCTCCGGGACAGGGGGCCGAACTAATGAAAAACTGTTTTTT	CASSSGTGGRTNEKLFF
NA	TRBV28	TRBJ1-1	NA	TGTGCCAGCAGTTTAGGACAGAGGAACACTGAAGCTTTCTTT	CASSLGQRNTEAFF
NA	TRBV20-1	TRBJ1-4	NA	TGCAGTGCTAGTGGCGGGGGCACTAATGAAAAACTGTTTTTT	CSASGGGTNEKLFF
TRBD1	TRBV18	TRBJ2-3	NA	TGTGCCAGCTCACACAACTGGGACAGGCTTACGCAGTATTTT	CASSHNWDRLTQYF
TRBD1	TRBV28	TRBJ1-5	once	TGTGCCAGCAGTCTGACAGGGACTGGCAATCAGCCCCAGCATTTT	CASSLTGTGNQPQHF
TRBD2	TRBV27	TRBJ2-3	once	TGTGCCAGCAGGGGACTAGCGGGAGGGGATACGCAGTATTTT	CASRGLAGGDTQYF
NA	TRBV28	TRBJ1-5	NA	TGTGCCAGCACTCCCCGGGGGGCAGGCAATCAGCCCCAGCATTTT	CASTPRGAGNQPQHF
TRBD1	TRBV9	TRBJ2-1	NA	TGTGCCAGCAGCCCCCCAGACAGGGGGTTCTACAATGAGCAGTTCTTC	CASSPPDRGFYNEQFF
NA	TRBV11-3	TRBJ2-2	NA	TGTGCCAGCACCGGACAGTCCGGGGAGCTGTTTTTT	CASTGQSGELFF
NA	TRBV5-6	TRBJ1-2	few	TGTGCCAGCAGGTTAAGTACGGTCTATGGCTACACCTTC	CASRLSTVYGYTF
TRBD2	TRBV7-7	TRBJ2-3	NA	TGTGCTAGCAGTTCTGGACTAGCGGGAGCAGATACGCAGTATTTT	CASSSGLAGADTQYF
NA	TRBV18	TRBJ1-2	NA	TGTGCCAGCTCACCACAGGCGGGGGCGGGAGATGGCTACACCTTC	CASSPQAGAGDGYTF
TRBD1	TRBV7-2	TRBJ1-5	NA	TGTGCCAGCAGCCTCGCATGGGGACAGGGAGGAGATCAGCCCCAGCATTTT	CASSLAWGQGGDQPQHF
TRBD1	TRBV5-7	TRBJ1-5	few	TGTGCCAGCAGCTTGGAGGGGGCAAGAAATAGCAATCAGCCCCAGCATTTT	CASSLEGARNSNQPQHF
TRBD2	TRBV2	TRBJ2-2	NA	TGTGCCAGCAGTGAAGCGGGGCTAGCGGGAGGGGCCGGGGAGCTGTTTTTT	CASSEAGLAGGAGELFF
NA	TRBV20-1	TRBJ1-1	NA	TGCAGTGCTAGTATTACGGGGGTATGGAACACTGAAGCTTTCTTT	CSASITGVWNTEAFF
NA	TRBV6-5	TRBJ1-2	NA	TGTGCCAGCAGTTACTCAGACGGGATAAACTATGGCTACACCTTC	CASSYSDGINYGYTF
TRBD1	TRBV7-9	TRBJ1-5	NA	TGTGCCAGCAGCTTACCAGGGGGGCGCAATCAGCCCCAGCATTTT	CASSLPGGRNQPQHF
NA	TRBV18	TRBJ2-7	NA	TGTGCCAGCTCACCGTCAACAGTTATTTACGAGCAGTACTTC	CASSPSTVIYEQYF
NA	TRBV21-1	TRBJ2-3	NA	TGTGCCAGCAGCAGAAGACAGGGATTGTATAAGGATACGCAGTATTTT	CASSRRQGLYKDTQYF